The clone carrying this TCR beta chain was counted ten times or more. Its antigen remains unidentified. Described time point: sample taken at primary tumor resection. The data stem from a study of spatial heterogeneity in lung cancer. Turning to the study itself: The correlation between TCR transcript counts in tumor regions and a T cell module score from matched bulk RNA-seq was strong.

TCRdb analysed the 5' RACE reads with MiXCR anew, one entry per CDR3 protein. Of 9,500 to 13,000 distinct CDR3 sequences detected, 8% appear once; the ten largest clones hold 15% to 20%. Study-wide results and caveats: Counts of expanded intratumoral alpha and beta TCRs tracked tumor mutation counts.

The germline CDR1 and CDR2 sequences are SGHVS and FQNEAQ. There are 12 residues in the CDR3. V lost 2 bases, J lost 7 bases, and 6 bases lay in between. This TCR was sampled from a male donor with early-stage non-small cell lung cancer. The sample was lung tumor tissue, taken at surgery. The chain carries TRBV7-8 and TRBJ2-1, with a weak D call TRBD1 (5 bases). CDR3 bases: TGTGCCAGCAGCTTAAGGGGTAATGAGCAGTTCTTC. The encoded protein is CASSLRGNEQFF.